Listed below are T cell receptor beta chains from one sample, sequenced in a study of identical twins. TCRdb reprocessed the 5' RACE reads with MiXCR, giving one entry per CDR3 protein. Found here are over 550,000 distinct CDR3 sequences, 7.1% of them singletons; the top ten hold roughly 1.6%. This same sample was also taken into another study, of yellow fever vaccine responses in identical twins.

Sequenced material: PBMCs. These receptor sequences come from a woman younger than 30 in good health. The CDR3 runs from the conserved cysteine through the conserved F or W. D genes are given only for firm matches. Expanded clones are given a class, and other clones once, few, many or no size at all.

abundance | j_gene | d_gene | v_gene | CDR3nt | CDR3aa
few | TRBJ2-3 | TRBD2 | TRBV10-2 | TGCGCCAGCAGTGATCCAGCAGGACTAGCAGGTACAGATACGCAGTATTTT | CASSDPAGLAGTDTQYF
few | TRBJ2-6 | TRBD1 | TRBV28 | TGTGCCAGCAGATCACAGGGGGCTGGGGCCAACGTCCTGACTTTC | CASRSQGAGANVLTF
. | TRBJ2-1 | TRBD1 | TRBV20-1 | TGCAGTGCTAGAGAGAGTTTTCGGGGACAGAACTACAATGAGCAGTTCTTC | CSARESFRGQNYNEQFF
few | TRBJ2-2 | . | TRBV12-3/TRBV12-4 | TGTGCCAGCAGAGAGGGGGCCGGGGAGCTGTTTTTT | CASREGAGELFF
many | TRBJ1-1 | . | TRBV24-1 | TGTGCCACCAGTGACGCGGCAGGAGGTGAAGCTTTCTTT | CATSDAAGGEAFF
. | TRBJ2-3 | TRBD2 | TRBV7-9 | TGTGCCAGCAGCCCCTCCACGGCGGGAGGGGAGACGCAGTATTTT | CASSPSTAGGETQYF
. | TRBJ2-5 | TRBD2 | TRBV14 | TGTGCCAGCAGCCAAGGAGTAGCGGGGGGGAAGGAGACCCAGTACTTC | CASSQGVAGGKETQYF
few | TRBJ2-3 | TRBD2 | TRBV20-1 | TGCAGTGCTAGAGATCGGAAGCGGGGGGTGACAGATACGCAGTATTTT | CSARDRKRGVTDTQYF
. | TRBJ2-1 | TRBD2 | TRBV12-3/TRBV12-4 | TGTGCCAGCAGTTCGGGACTAGTTATCTGGACGCAGTTCTTC | CASSSGLVIWTQFF
few | TRBJ2-7 | TRBD2 | TRBV2 | TGTGCCAGCGGGATTGTCGGGACTAGCGGGCTAACCTACGAGCAGTACTTC | CASGIVGTSGLTYEQYF
many | TRBJ1-2 | . | TRBV7-2 | TGTGCCAGCAGTTCGACGGGGATCTATGGCTACACCTTC | CASSSTGIYGYTF
few | TRBJ2-7 | . | TRBV15 | TGTGCCACCAGCAGAGGCCGGGAGCAGTCCTACGAGCAGTACTTC | CATSRGREQSYEQYF
few | TRBJ2-7 | . | TRBV4-2 | TGTGCCATCAGCCCTGGGGGCCTAATCTACGAGCAGTACTTC | CAISPGGLIYEQYF
many | TRBJ2-5 | TRBD2 | TRBV3-1 | TGTGCCAGCAGCCAACCTAGCGGTCTCAGAGAGACCCAGTACTTC | CASSQPSGLRETQYF
. | TRBJ1-5 | . | TRBV4-1 | TGCGCCAGCAGCCCCCAGGGCGGAATCAATCAGCCCCAGCATTTT | CASSPQGGINQPQHF
many | TRBJ2-7 | TRBD2 | TRBV14 | TGTGCCAGCAGCCAAGATCTAATTAGCGGGTCCTACGAGCAGTACTTC | CASSQDLISGSYEQYF
few | TRBJ2-5 | TRBD1 | TRBV12-3/TRBV12-4 | TGTGCCAGCAGACCTACAGGGGAGCAAGAGACCCAGTACTTC | CASRPTGEQETQYF
few | TRBJ2-1 | TRBD2 | TRBV20-1 | TGCAGTGCCGAGAAGTCTAGCGGTTTATACAATGAGCAGTTCTTC | CSAEKSSGLYNEQFF
few | TRBJ2-1 | . | TRBV29-1 | TGCAGCGTTGTTTGGGGAACCGTCATCAACGAGCAGTTCTTC | CSVVWGTVINEQFF
few | TRBJ2-1 | TRBD2 | TRBV7-9 | TGTGCCAGCAGCCCCGGACTAGTCAATGAGCAGTTCTTC | CASSPGLVNEQFF
many | TRBJ2-5 | . | TRBV12-3/TRBV12-4 | TGTGCCAGCAGTCAGCAGACCCTTGAGAGGGTTTGGTATGAGACCCAGTACTTC | CASSQQTLERVWYETQYF
few | TRBJ2-6 | . | TRBV18 | TGTGCCAGCTCACCAGTGGATCGATGGGGCTTTGACTCTGGGGCCAACGTCCTGACTTTC | CASSPVDRWGFDSGANVLTF
. | TRBJ2-2 | TRBD2 | TRBV7-8 | TGTGCCAGCAGCACCTCTAGCGGGGGCACCGGGGAGCTGTTTTTT | CASSTSSGGTGELFF
few | TRBJ2-3 | . | TRBV9 | TGTGCCAGCAGCGTAGGTGGAGGTTATAGCACAGATACGCAGTATTTT | CASSVGGGYSTDTQYF
few | TRBJ2-5 | TRBD2 | TRBV18 | TGTGCCAGCTCCCCGCTGTCGCTAGCGGGAGAAGAGACCCAGTACTTC | CASSPLSLAGEETQYF
. | TRBJ2-1 | TRBD2 | TRBV7-2 | TGTGCCAGCAGCTTTAGCGGGGGGATGTACAATGAGCAGTTCTTC | CASSFSGGMYNEQFF
. | TRBJ2-1 | TRBD2 | TRBV5-1 | TGCGCCAGCAGGGCCCGGGGGGACCCTTACAATGAGCAGTTCTTC | CASRARGDPYNEQFF
many | TRBJ2-1 | TRBD2 | TRBV5-1 | TGCGCCAGCAGCACAAGGAGTAGCGGGGGTCGGAATGAGCAGTTCTTC | CASSTRSSGGRNEQFF
. | TRBJ2-1 | . | TRBV11-2 | TGTGTCAGCAGCCGACAACCAGGGGTTGTAAATGAGCAGTTCTTC | CVSSRQPGVVNEQFF
many | TRBJ2-3 | TRBD1 | TRBV5-1 | TGCGCCAGCAGCTTAAGACAGGGCACCCTCACAGATACGCAGTATTTT | CASSLRQGTLTDTQYF
. | TRBJ1-4 | TRBD1 | TRBV7-8 | TGTGCCAGCAGCTCCCACAGGGGGGTTAATGAAAAACTGTTTTTT | CASSSHRGVNEKLFF
few | TRBJ2-2 | . | TRBV20-1 | TGCAGTGCTAGAGAGGTGGGGGCGGAGCTGTTTTTT | CSAREVGAELFF
few | TRBJ2-7 | . | TRBV6-1 | TGTGCCAGCAGTGACCCGGGACGCTCAACCTACGAGCAGTACTTC | CASSDPGRSTYEQYF
many | TRBJ2-1 | TRBD2 | TRBV5-1 | TGCGCCAGCAGCTTGGCCCCCGGGACTAGGGGATACAATGAGCAGTTCTTC | CASSLAPGTRGYNEQFF
many | TRBJ2-7 | TRBD2 | TRBV7-8 | TGTGCCAGCAGCCTGACTAGCGGTCAGGAGCAGTACTTC | CASSLTSGQEQYF
many | TRBJ2-7 | TRBD1 | TRBV2 | TGTGCCAGCAGACCCGGGACAGGGGAATACGAGCAGTACTTC | CASRPGTGEYEQYF
. | TRBJ2-1 | TRBD1 | TRBV7-9 | TGTGCCAGCAGCCGACAGGGGGCTTACAATGAGCAGTTCTTC | CASSRQGAYNEQFF
few | TRBJ2-5 | . | TRBV5-1 | TGCGCCAGCAGCATAGGGGGGAACTTCCAAGAGACCCAGTACTTC | CASSIGGNFQETQYF
many | TRBJ1-2 | TRBD1 | TRBV5-1 | TGCGCCAGCAGCCGGACAGGGGTGAATGGCTACACCTTC | CASSRTGVNGYTF
few | TRBJ2-1 | . | TRBV20-1 | TGCAGTGCTAGGGCCGGGACCGCGGTTAATGAGCAGTTCTTC | CSARAGTAVNEQFF
. | TRBJ1-1 | . | TRBV28 | TGTGCCAGCAGTCCACGCCCAGGGGACGCTTTCTTT | CASSPRPGDAFF
. | TRBJ2-3 | . | TRBV27 | TGTGCCAGCAGTCCAAGGGGGACCATTAGCACAGATACGCAGTATTTT | CASSPRGTISTDTQYF
many | TRBJ2-1 | TRBD2 | TRBV29-1 | TGCAGCGTTGTAGCGGGAGTCTACAATGAGCAGTTCTTC | CSVVAGVYNEQFF
. | TRBJ2-1 | TRBD1 | TRBV7-9 | TGTGCCAGCAGCTTAAGGGGACAGGGTGAGGGCAATGAGCAGTTCTTC | CASSLRGQGEGNEQFF
few | TRBJ1-1 | . | TRBV5-1 | TGCGCCAGCAGCTCGACCCGCCGCGATTTGAACACTGAAGCTTTCTTT | CASSSTRRDLNTEAFF
few | TRBJ2-2 | . | TRBV12-3/TRBV12-4 | TGTGCCAGCAGTTTAGCTAGAGTAGCGGACACCGGGGAGCTGTTTTTT | CASSLARVADTGELFF
. | TRBJ1-1 | . | TRBV6-6 | TGTGCCAGCAGCCCCGATTGGGCCTCTGAAGCTTTCTTT | CASSPDWASEAFF
many | TRBJ1-1 | . | TRBV6-1 | TGTGCCAGCAGTGTATACACTGAAGCTTTCTTT | CASSVYTEAFF
many | TRBJ1-3 | . | TRBV10-3 | TGTGCCATCAGTGAGACCGGGTCGACTGGAAACACCATATATTTT | CAISETGSTGNTIYF
many | TRBJ2-7 | . | TRBV7-2 | TGTGCCAGCAGCTTAGTCTCGGGGATTGGAGACGAGCAGTACTTC | CASSLVSGIGDEQYF
few | TRBJ2-1 | . | TRBV7-8 | TGTGCCAGCAGCGCCAGGGTGAGTGAGCAGTTCTTC | CASSARVSEQFF
many | TRBJ1-5 | . | TRBV24-1 | TGTGCCACCAGTGATAAATATAGCAATCAGCCCCAGCATTTT | CATSDKYSNQPQHF